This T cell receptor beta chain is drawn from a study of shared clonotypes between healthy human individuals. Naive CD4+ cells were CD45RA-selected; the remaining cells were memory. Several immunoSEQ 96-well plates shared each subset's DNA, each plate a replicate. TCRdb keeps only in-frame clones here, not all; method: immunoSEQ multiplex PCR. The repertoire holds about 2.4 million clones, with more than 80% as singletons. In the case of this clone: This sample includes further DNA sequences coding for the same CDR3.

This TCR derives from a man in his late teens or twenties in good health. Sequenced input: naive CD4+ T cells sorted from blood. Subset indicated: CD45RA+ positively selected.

The DNA for the CDR3 is TGTGCCAGCAGCTTAGGCTCAGGGGACAATCAGCCCCAGCATTTT. Translating it yields CASSLGSGDNQPQHF. This chain connects TRBV7-9 to TRBJ1-5; a weak D match, TRBD1 (6 bases). In germline, CDR1 is SEHNR, CDR2 FQNEAQ (reference sequence). The CDR3 covers 15 residues. Trimming took 1 base from V and 3 from J, leaving 10 bases between them.